The TCR beta chain described here comes from a study of CD8 T cells in Susac syndrome. Whole-study findings and limits: An acknowledgment was made by the study that its TCR sequencing and HLA analysis involved relatively few individuals.

When the RNA was reverse transcribed, random hexamers were used with an input of roughly 0.5 to 1 ug. It was immunoSEQ multiplex PCR that amplified TCR beta CDR3 across 54 Vbeta and 13 Jbeta. TCRdb re-analysed the immunoSEQ multiplex PCR reads in MiXCR, keeping a single row per CDR3 protein. The data show 130,000 or so distinct CDR3 sequences, roughly 80% seen once. Remarks on this clonotype: Its antigen is undetermined.

The CDR3 loop spans 14 amino acids. Germline-derived CDR1 and CDR2 are MDHEN and SYDVKM. V gave up 3 bases and J gave up 4 bases, with 12 bases separating them. Sequencing input: CD8+ T cells from PBMCs. The source of this sequence is a human donor with multiple sclerosis. This chain connects TRBV28 to TRBJ2-5; D remains unclear. The CDR3 sequence is CASSLSGELETQYF. The CDR3 region has the DNA TGTGCCAGCAGTTTGTCCGGAGAGTTAGAGACCCAGTACTTC.